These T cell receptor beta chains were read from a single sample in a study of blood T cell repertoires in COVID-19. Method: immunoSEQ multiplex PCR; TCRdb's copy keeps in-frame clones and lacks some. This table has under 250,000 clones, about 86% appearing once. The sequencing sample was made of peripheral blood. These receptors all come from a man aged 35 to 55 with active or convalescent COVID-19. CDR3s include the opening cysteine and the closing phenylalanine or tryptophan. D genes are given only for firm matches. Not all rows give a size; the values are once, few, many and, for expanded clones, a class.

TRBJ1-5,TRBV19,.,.,TGTGCCAGTAGTAAGGGTCAGGGTGGCAATCAGCCCCAGCATTTT,CASSKGQGGNQPQHF
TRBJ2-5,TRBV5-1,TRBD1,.,TGCGCCAGCAGCTCGGGGCAGGGGGCTTTAGAGACCCAGTACTTC,CASSSGQGALETQYF
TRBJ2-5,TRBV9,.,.,TGTGCCAGCAGCGTAGATGAGGAGACCCAGTACTTC,CASSVDEETQYF
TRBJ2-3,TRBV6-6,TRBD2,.,TGTGCCAGCAGTTTTAGCGGGGTTGCTACAGATACGCAGTATTTT,CASSFSGVATDTQYF
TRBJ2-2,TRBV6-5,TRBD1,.,TGTGCCAGCAGCCGGGACAGGAACACCGGGGAGCTGTTTTTT,CASSRDRNTGELFF
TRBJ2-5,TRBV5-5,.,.,TGTGCCAGCAGCTTGGAGGCCTCCCCCGCGCGGGAGACCCAGTACTTC,CASSLEASPARETQYF
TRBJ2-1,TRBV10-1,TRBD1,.,TGCGCCAGCAGTAGGGACAGTTACAATGAGCAGTTCTTC,CASSRDSYNEQFF
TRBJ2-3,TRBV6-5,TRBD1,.,TGTGCCAGTCAAGACAGGGTACTGAGAGATACGCAGTATTTT,CASQDRVLRDTQYF
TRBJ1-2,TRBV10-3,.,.,TGTGCCATCAGTGAGTCGCTCAGGGCGGGCTACACCTTC,CAISESLRAGYTF
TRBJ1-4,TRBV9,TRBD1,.,TGTGCCAGCAGCCTTGCCGGGACAGGGGATGAAAAACTGTTTTTT,CASSLAGTGDEKLFF
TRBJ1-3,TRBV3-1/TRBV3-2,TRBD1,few,TGTGCCAGCAGCCAAGTAAGGGGGCCTGGAAACACCATATATTTT,CASSQVRGPGNTIYF
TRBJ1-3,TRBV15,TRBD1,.,TGTGCCACCAGCAGAGGCGACAGGGTGGTGGCTGGAAACACCATATATTTT,CATSRGDRVVAGNTIYF
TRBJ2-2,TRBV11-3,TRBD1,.,TGTGCCAGCAGCTTCGGGACAGGGTTCTCCGCCGGGGAGCTGTTTTTT,CASSFGTGFSAGELFF
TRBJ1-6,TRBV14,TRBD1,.,TGTGCCAGCAGCCAAGGGACAGGGGATAGCTCCTATAATTCACCCCTCCACTTT,CASSQGTGDSSYNSPLHF
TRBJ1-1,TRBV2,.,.,TGTGCCAGCAGTCCCTTAACAGGGACCACTGAAGCTTTCTTT,CASSPLTGTTEAFF
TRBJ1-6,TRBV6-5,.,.,TGTGCCAGCACCCAGCCGGGTAGGTCACCCCTCCACTTT,CASTQPGRSPLHF
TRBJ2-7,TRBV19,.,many,TGTGCCAGTGACGGACGGAGGTACACATCCTACGAGCAGTACTTC,CASDGRRYTSYEQYF
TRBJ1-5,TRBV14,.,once,TGTGCCAGCAGCCAAGCCCCGGACAGAAATGAGAGCAATCAGCCCCAGCATTTT,CASSQAPDRNESNQPQHF
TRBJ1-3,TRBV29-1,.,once,TGCAGCGTTGAATCCCAGGGCACCATATATTTT,CSVESQGTIYF
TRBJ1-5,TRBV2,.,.,TGTGCCAGCAGTGAAGCGGGCGGGCCCGGGCAGCCCCAGCATTTT,CASSEAGGPGQPQHF
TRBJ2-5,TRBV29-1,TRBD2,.,TGCAGCGTTGATACGGGGGGGAAAGAGACCCAGTACTTC,CSVDTGGKETQYF
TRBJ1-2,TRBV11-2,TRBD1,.,TGTGCCAGCAGCCCCCGGACAGGGGATGGCTACACCTTC,CASSPRTGDGYTF
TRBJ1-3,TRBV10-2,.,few,TGCGCCAGCAGTGAGCCCGGGGGGCTTAAAAACACCATATATTTT,CASSEPGGLKNTIYF
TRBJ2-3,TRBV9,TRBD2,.,TGTGCCAGCAGCTCCCTCGGACTAGCGGGAACAGATACGCAGTATTTT,CASSSLGLAGTDTQYF
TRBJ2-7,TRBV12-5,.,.,TGTGCTAGTGCCCGCGGTGGGGCTGTCGGGTACGAGCAGTACTTC,CASARGGAVGYEQYF
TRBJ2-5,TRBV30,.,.,TGTGCCTGGAGTGTACAGGTCCAAGAGACCCAGTACTTC,CAWSVQVQETQYF
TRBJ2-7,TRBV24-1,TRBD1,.,TGTGCCACCAGTGATTCACAGGGGGTTACCTACGAGCAGTACTTC,CATSDSQGVTYEQYF
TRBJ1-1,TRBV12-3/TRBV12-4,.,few,TGTGCCAGCAGTTTACGGGGGGACACTGAAGCTTTCTTT,CASSLRGDTEAFF
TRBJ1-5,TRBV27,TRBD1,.,TGTGCCAGCAGTTTGTACTCCGACAGGGTCGATCAGCCCCAGCATTTT,CASSLYSDRVDQPQHF
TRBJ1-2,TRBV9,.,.,TGTGCCAGCAGCGTAGGGACGGACTCCTATGGCTACACCTTC,CASSVGTDSYGYTF
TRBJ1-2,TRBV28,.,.,TGTGCCAGCAGTTTTCGGGGGGTGCATGGCTACACCTTC,CASSFRGVHGYTF
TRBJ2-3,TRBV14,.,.,TGTGCCAGCAGCCAAGATCGTAATCGAGATACGCAGTATTTT,CASSQDRNRDTQYF
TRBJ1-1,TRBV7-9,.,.,TGTGCCAGCACCCGAGGTGTGGACACTGAAGCTTTCTTT,CASTRGVDTEAFF
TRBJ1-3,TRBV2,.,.,TGTGCCAGCAAAATACTAGCGGACTCTGGAAACACCATATATTTT,CASKILADSGNTIYF
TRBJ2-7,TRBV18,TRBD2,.,TGTGCCAGCTCACCACCGGGGACTAGCGGGTACGAGCAGTACTTC,CASSPPGTSGYEQYF
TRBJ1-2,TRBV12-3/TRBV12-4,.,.,TGTGCCAGCAGTTTAAGGGGGAGCTATGGCTACACCTTC,CASSLRGSYGYTF
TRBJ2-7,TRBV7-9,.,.,TGTGCCAGTTCTACAGGGCTCTACGAGCAGTACTTC,CASSTGLYEQYF
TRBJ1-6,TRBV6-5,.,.,TGTGCCAGCACCCAACTCGGGGGAAGAAATTCACCCCTCCACTTT,CASTQLGGRNSPLHF
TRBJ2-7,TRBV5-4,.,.,TGTGCCAGCAGCCTCCACACGGGGTTCTACGAGCAGTACTTC,CASSLHTGFYEQYF
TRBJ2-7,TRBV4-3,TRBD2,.,TGCGCCAGCAGCCCAACGACTAGCGGGGGGCCCTACGAGCAGTACTTC,CASSPTTSGGPYEQYF
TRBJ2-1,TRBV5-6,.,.,TGTGCCAGCAGCTCCAACAGTGAGCAGTTCTTC,CASSSNSEQFF
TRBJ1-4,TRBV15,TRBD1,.,TGTGCCACCAGCAGAGACAGGGGGCAGGGTGAAAAACTGTTTTTT,CATSRDRGQGEKLFF
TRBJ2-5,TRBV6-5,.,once,TGTGCCAGCAGTCGGGAGTGGGAAGAGACCCAGTACTTC,CASSREWEETQYF
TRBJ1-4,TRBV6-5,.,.,TGTGCCAGCAGGGTGTTAGATGAAAAACTGTTTTTT,CASRVLDEKLFF